The clone carrying this TCR beta chain appeared a few times. This entry belongs to a study of cytomegalovirus exposure and HLA in healthy donors. PCR primers comprised 60 Vbeta and 13 Jbeta primers. Clones were read by immunoSEQ multiplex PCR, and TCRdb kept only the in-frame ones, dropping some. Among some 150,000 clones listed, around 72% were seen once. This CDR3 comprises 15 residues. V lost 5 bases and J 4 bases, leaving 18 bases between the germline ends. Germline loops: CDR1 LNHDA, CDR2 SQIVND (reference sequence). The rearrangement joins TRBV19 to TRBJ2-7; D is possibly TRBD1 (6 bases). Sequenced material: PBMCs. The receptor comes from a man aged 18 to 35 in good health and CMV-seropositive. DNA for the CDR3: TGTGCCAGTAGTCCCCCCCGGGACACTCAATACGAGCAGTACTTC. Residues: CASSPPRDTQYEQYF.